These T cell receptor beta chains were read from a single sample in a study of blood T cell repertoires in COVID-19. Produced via immunoSEQ multiplex PCR; TCRdb's table is partial and in-frame only. Of about 200,000 clones listed, roughly nine tenths are singletons. Sequencing was carried out using peripheral blood. Source of these receptors: a woman aged 70-85 years with acute or convalescent COVID-19. CDR3s leave out the opening cysteine and the closing phenylalanine or tryptophan. Fields, in order: CDR3 length, V gene, CDR3 protein.

>14|TRBV28
ASSLTGFGGNQPQH
>13|TRBV9
ASSVGEGRGDTQY
>14|TRBV7-9
ASSLRGGGDNSPLH
>12|TRBV28
ASSFDRAKNEQY
>14|TRBV3-1/TRBV3-2
ASSTQASSYNSPLH
>14|TRBV3-1/TRBV3-2
ASSPRLAGGPNEQF
>13|TRBV5-1
ASRRGGDSNQPQH
>12|TRBV3-1/TRBV3-2
ASSLTGGGEKLF
>12|TRBV7-2
ASSSPGLSREQF
>11|TRBV28
ASSLAGGHEQY
>10|TRBV7-9
ASSSYQETQY
>12|TRBV2
ASSERSSAGELF
>13|TRBV10-3
AISESDRRRTEAF
>13|TRBV19
ASSLGPGGGYGYT
>13|TRBV5-1
ASSLSGTSEHTQY
>13|TRBV7-2
ASSFPVGGGETQY
>12|TRBV7-3
ASSFGTSYNEQF
>11|TRBV7-9
ASSFRGGSEAF
>12|TRBV29-1
SSKQGGRANEQF
>13|TRBV18
ASSPRGQQNSPLH
>13|TRBV7-3
ASSPQGKSGNTIY
>10|TRBV6-5
ASRDNTDTQY